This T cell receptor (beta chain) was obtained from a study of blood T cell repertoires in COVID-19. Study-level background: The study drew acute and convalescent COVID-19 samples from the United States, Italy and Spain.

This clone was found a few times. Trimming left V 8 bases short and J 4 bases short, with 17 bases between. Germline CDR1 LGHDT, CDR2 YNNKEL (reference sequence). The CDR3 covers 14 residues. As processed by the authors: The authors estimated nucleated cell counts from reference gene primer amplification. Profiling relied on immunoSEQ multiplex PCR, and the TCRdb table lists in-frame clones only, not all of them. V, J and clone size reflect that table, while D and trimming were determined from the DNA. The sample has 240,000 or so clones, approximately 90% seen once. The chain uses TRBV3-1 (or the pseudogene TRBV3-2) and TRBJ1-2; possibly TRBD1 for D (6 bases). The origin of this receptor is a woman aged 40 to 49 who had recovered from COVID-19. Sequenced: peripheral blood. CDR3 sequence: CASAGAGVGYGYTF. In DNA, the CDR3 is TGTGCCAGCGCTGGGGCAGGGGTAGGCTATGGCTACACCTTC.